The sample holds many counts of the clone carrying this T cell receptor (beta chain). What it binds is unknown. Read sequence stops 3 residues before the CDR3 end, and the germline J gene provides the missing end. This table comes from immunoSEQ multiplex PCR, and its TCRdb copy is limited to in-frame clones, with some not included. Sampling found around 34,000 clones, none seen once. This sample was taken from a study of T cell clonality in common variable immunodeficiency. Study findings and constraints: CVID subjects showed higher TCRbeta clonality than healthy controls. The cause of increased CVID clonality remains unclear without subpopulation sequencing.

The length of the CDR3 is 12 residues. Germline lookup yields CDR1 SEHNR and CDR2 FQNEAQ (reference sequence). The sample comprised peripheral blood mononuclear cells. The V gene is TRBV7-9, the J gene TRBJ1-2; no definite D call. This receptor was obtained from a person aged 18-70 years in good health. CDR3 residues: CASSLGSSRYTF. Partial CDR3 DNA: TGTGCCAGCAGCTTAGGGTCCTCGCGA. The full variable domain, rest sourced from reference TRBV7-9 and TRBJ1-2, is DTGVSQNPRHKITKRGQNVTFRCDPISEHNRLYWYRQTLGQGPEFLTYFQNEAQLEKSRLLSDRFSAERPKGSFSTLEIQRTEQGDSAMYLCASSLGSSRYTFGSGTRLTVV.